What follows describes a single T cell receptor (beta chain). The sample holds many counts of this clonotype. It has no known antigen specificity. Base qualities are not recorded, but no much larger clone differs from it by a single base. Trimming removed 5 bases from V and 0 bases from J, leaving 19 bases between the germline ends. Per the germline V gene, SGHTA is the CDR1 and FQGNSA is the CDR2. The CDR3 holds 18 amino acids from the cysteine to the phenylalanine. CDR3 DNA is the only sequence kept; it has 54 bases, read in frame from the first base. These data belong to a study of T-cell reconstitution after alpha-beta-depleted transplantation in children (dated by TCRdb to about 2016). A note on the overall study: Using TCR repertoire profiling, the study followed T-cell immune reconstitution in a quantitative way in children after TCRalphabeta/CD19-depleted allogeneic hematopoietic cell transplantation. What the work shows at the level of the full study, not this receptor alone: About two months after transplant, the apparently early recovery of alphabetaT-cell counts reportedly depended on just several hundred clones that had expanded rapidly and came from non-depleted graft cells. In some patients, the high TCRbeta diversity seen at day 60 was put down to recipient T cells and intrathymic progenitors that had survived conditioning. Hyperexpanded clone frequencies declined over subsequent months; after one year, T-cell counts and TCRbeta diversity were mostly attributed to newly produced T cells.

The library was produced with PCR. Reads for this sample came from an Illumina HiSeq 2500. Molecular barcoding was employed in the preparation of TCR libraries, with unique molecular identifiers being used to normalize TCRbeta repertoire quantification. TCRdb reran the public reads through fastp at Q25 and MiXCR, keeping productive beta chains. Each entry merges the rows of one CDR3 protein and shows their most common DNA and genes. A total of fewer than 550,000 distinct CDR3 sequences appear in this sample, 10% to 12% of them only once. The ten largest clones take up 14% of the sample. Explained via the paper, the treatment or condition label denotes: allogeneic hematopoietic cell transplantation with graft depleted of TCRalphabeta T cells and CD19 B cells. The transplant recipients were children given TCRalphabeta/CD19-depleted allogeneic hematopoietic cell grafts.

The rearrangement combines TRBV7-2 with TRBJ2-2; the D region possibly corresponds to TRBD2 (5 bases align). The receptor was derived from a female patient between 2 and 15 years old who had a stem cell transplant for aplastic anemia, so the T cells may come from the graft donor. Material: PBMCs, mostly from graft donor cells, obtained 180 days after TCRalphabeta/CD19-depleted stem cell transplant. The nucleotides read TGTGCCAGCAGCCTCTCCCCTAAGCGGCTCTCGAACACCGGGGAGCTGTTTTTT. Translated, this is CASSLSPKRLSNTGELFF.